This T cell receptor (beta chain) is drawn from a study of T cells in localized non-small cell lung cancer. The method was immunoSEQ multiplex PCR; TCRdb's version includes in-frame clones alone and lacks a portion of them. The sample records some 30,000 clones, 85% to 95% being singletons. Germline loops: CDR1 SGDLS, CDR2 YYNGEE. The CDR3 consists of 13 residues. Trimming took off 1 base at V and 0 bases at J, with 4 bases between the two ends. Sequences were derived from peripheral blood mononuclear cells, sampled before any cancer treatment. The V call is TRBV9, the J call TRBJ1-1; D not certain. This TCR came from a female donor over 55 with stage II lung adenocarcinoma. CDR3 bases: TGTGCCAGCAGCGTAAACCTGAACACTGAAGCTTTCTTT. Its protein product is CASSVNLNTEAFF.